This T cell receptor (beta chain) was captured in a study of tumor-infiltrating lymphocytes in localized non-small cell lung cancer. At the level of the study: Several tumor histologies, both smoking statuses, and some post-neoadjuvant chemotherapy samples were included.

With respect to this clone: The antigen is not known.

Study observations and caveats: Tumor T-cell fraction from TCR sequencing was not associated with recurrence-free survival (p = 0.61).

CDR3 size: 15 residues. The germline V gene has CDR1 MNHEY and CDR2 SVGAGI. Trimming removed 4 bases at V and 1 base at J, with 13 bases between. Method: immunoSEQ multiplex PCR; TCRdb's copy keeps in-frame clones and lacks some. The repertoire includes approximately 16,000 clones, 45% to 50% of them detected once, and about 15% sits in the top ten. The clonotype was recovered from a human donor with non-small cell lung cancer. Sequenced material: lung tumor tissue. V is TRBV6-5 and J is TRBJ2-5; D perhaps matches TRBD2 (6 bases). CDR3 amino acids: CASSFGGTLQETQYF. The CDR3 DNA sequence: TGTGCCAGCAGTTTCGGGGGAACCCTCCAAGAGACCCAGTACTTC.